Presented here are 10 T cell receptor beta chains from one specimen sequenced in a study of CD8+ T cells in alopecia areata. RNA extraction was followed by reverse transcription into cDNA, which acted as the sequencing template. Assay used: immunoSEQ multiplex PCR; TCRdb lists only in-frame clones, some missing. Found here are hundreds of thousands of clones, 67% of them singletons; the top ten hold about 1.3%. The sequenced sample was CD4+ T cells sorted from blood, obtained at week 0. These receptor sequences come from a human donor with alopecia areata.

For the CDR3, the DNA is TGTGCCAGCGGTGGTGGGGGGCGCACAGATACGCAGTATTTT. Translation gives CASGGGGRTDTQYF. The V call is TRBV9, the J call TRBJ2-3; D is perhaps TRBD1 or TRBD2 (6 bases each). Germline loops: CDR1 SGDLS, CDR2 YYNGEE. V lost 7 bases and J lost 1, with 13 bases in between. CDR3 length: 14 amino acids.

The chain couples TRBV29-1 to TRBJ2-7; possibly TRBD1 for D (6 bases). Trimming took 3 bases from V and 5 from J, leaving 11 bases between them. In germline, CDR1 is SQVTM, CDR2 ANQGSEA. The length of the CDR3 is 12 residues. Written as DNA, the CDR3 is TGCAGCGTTGAGGAGGCAGGGGACGAGCAGTACTTC. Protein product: CSVEEAGDEQYF.

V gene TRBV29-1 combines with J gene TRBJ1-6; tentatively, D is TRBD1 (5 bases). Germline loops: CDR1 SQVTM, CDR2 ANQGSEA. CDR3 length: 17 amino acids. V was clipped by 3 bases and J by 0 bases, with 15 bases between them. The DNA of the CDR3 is TGCAGCGTTGACATGAACAGGCAAAGCTCCTATAATTCACCCCTCCACTTT. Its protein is CSVDMNRQSSYNSPLHF.

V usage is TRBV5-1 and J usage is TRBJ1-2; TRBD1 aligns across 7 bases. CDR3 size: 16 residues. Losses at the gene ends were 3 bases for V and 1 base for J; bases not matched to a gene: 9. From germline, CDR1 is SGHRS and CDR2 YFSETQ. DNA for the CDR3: TGCGCCAGCAGCTCCGGGACAGAGTTCTTTAACTATGGCTACACCTTC. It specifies CASSSGTEFFNYGYTF.

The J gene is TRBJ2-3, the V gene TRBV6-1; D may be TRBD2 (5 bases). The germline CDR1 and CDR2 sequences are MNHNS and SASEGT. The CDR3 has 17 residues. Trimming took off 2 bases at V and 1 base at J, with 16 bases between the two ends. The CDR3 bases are TGTGCCAGCAGTGAATCCCGAGGGCTAGCCCGCACAGATACGCAGTATTTT. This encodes CASSESRGLARTDTQYF.

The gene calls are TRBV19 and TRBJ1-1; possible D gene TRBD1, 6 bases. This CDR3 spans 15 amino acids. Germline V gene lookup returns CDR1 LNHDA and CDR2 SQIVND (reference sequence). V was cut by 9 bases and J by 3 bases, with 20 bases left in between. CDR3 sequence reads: CASLRGVGGHTEAFF. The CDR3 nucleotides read TGTGCCAGCCTAAGAGGGGTAGGGGGGCACACTGAAGCTTTCTTT.

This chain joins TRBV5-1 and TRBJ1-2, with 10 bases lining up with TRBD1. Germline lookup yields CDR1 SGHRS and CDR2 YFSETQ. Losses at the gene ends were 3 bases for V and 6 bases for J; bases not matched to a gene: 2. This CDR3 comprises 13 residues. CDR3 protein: CASSYGQGDGYTF. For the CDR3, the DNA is TGCGCCAGCAGCTACGGACAGGGGGATGGCTACACCTTC.

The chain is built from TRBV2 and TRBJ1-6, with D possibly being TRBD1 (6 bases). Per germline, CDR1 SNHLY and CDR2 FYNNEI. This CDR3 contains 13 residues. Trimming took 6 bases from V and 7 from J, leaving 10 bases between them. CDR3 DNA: TGTGCCAGCAGCTTAACAGGGAATTCACCCCTCCACTTT. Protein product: CASSLTGNSPLHF.

The CDR3 DNA sequence: TGCAGCGTTGGTGCGGTCACAGATACGCAGTATTTT. Encoded protein: CSVGAVTDTQYF. The chain links TRBV29-1 to TRBJ2-3; D unclear. Trimming took off 4 bases at V and 2 bases at J, with 7 bases between the two ends. From germline, CDR1 is SQVTM and CDR2 ANQGSEA. The CDR3 is made up of 12 amino acids.

The CDR3 loop is CAWSPMGTDTQYF. CDR3 nucleotides: TGTGCCTGGAGTCCAATGGGCACAGATACGCAGTATTTT. The rearrangement links TRBV30 to TRBJ2-3; no firm D call. CDR3 size: 13 residues. The germline V gene has CDR1 GTSNPN and CDR2 SVGIG (reference sequence). V dropped 2 bases and J dropped 1 base, with 7 bases sitting between them. Full variable domain (rest looked up from reference TRBV30 and TRBJ2-3): SQTIHQWPATLVQPVGSPLSLECTVEGTSNPNLYWYRQAAGRGLQLLFYSVGIGQISSEVPQNLSASRPQDRQFILSSKKLLLSDSGFYLCAWSPMGTDTQYFGPGTRLTVL.